The 20 T cell receptor beta chains given below trace back to one sample, sequenced in a study of PD-1 blockade in classical Hodgkin lymphoma. Clones were read by immunoSEQ multiplex PCR, and TCRdb kept only the in-frame ones, dropping some. The data contain tens of thousands of clones, around 70% of them singletons. Each of the patients experienced relapse following autologous stem cell transplantation, and their brentuximab vedotin exposure differed. The sample consisted of peripheral blood mononuclear cells (PBMCs), taken before the second cycle of nivolumab. All receptors derive from a human donor with classical Hodgkin lymphoma.

The rearrangement joins TRBV19 to TRBJ1-2; TRBD1 is a possible D gene (6 bases). This CDR3 region has 12 residues. CDR1 is LNHDA and CDR2 is SQIVND in the germline V gene (reference sequence). The V gene lost 7 bases and the J gene lost 4 bases, with 10 bases spanning the gap. The CDR3 coding sequence is TGTGCCAGTAAGGGGGGCTCCTATGGCTACACCTTC. It specifies CASKGGSYGYTF.

The rearrangement links TRBV6-6 to TRBJ2-7, with D possibly being TRBD1 (6 bases). Germline CDR1 is MNHNY and CDR2 is SVGAGI (reference sequence). The CDR3 has 13 residues. Trimming removed 7 bases at V and 4 bases at J, with 14 bases between. This chain's CDR3 is CASKFRGSYEQYF. CDR3 nucleotide sequence: TGTGCCAGCAAATTCAGGGGCTCATACGAGCAGTACTTC.

This chain uses TRBV5-1 with TRBJ1-5; D remains ambiguous. Per germline, CDR1 SGHRS and CDR2 YFSETQ. The germline V and J ends were trimmed by 4 bases and 7 bases, with 18 bases remaining between them. The length of the CDR3 is 15 residues. The CDR3: CASSPDDRPGQPQHF. The CDR3 coding sequence is TGCGCCAGCAGCCCCGACGATAGGCCGGGGCAGCCCCAGCATTTT.

By frequency in the sample, this clone is medium-sized. The chain links TRBV6-5 to TRBJ2-1; perhaps TRBD2 as D (6 bases). This CDR3 is 13 amino acids long. Germline V gene lookup returns CDR1 MNHEY and CDR2 SVGAGI. With 7 bases removed from V and 6 bases from J, the gap between germline ends came to 13 bases. This chain's CDR3 is CASKAGSPNEQFF. The CDR3 DNA reads TGTGCCAGCAAAGCGGGTTCCCCCAATGAGCAGTTCTTC.

This clone is categorized as large (0.1 to 1%). The J gene is TRBJ2-1, the V gene TRBV10-3, with D possibly matching TRBD1 (5 bases). Germline V CDR1 and CDR2: ENHRY, SYGVKD. Trimming shortened V by 3 bases and J by 9 bases, and 18 bases separated the two germline ends. This CDR3 contains 15 residues. CDR3 region: CAISEGRSGLGEQFF. Here the CDR3 DNA reads TGTGCCATCAGTGAAGGTCGTTCAGGGTTGGGTGAGCAGTTCTTC.

This chain connects TRBV5-1 to TRBJ2-1; no reliable D call. The V and J ends lost 1 base and 0 bases respectively, with 8 bases between them. The CDR3 sequence is 15 residues long. Germline V gene lookup returns CDR1 SGHRS and CDR2 YFSETQ. CDR3 region: CASSLYSSSYNEQFF. In nucleotides, the CDR3 is TGCGCCAGCAGCTTGTACAGTAGCTCCTACAATGAGCAGTTCTTC.

In its sample, this clone was seen a few times. This sequence joins TRBV19 and TRBJ1-5, with TRBD1 matching 9 bases. V trimming: 2 bases; J trimming: 6 bases; junction bases outside the gene matches: 14. Germline CDR1 is LNHDA and CDR2 is SQIVND (reference sequence). The CDR3 runs 18 residues. The CDR3 region is CASSIRHLTGGGGQPQHF. The DNA of the CDR3 is TGTGCCAGTAGTATACGCCATCTTACAGGGGGCGGGGGTCAGCCCCAGCATTTT. Looking up the rest from reference TRBV19 and TRBJ1-5 gives the full variable domain: DGGITQSPKYLFRKEGQNVTLSCEQNLNHDAMYWYRQDPGQGLRLIYYSQIVNDFQKGDIAEGYSVSREKKESFPLTVTSAQKNPTAFYLCASSIRHLTGGGGQPQHFGDGTRLSIL.

The chain joins TRBV11-3 to TRBJ2-2; 7 nucleotides match TRBD1. The CDR3 is 15 amino acids. Looked up from germline, CDR1 is SGHNT and CDR2 is YENEEA. The junction had 8 bases not matched to a gene; V was cut back by 3 bases and J by 7 bases. CDR3 nucleotides: TGTGCCAGCAGCTTCTTAACAGGGGTGGACGGGGAGCTGTTTTTT. This gives the protein CASSFLTGVDGELFF.

The V and J genes are TRBV19 and TRBJ2-4; 10 nucleotides match TRBD1. Per germline, CDR1 LNHDA and CDR2 SQIVND (reference sequence). The CDR3 extends over 15 amino acids. V shed 7 bases and J 5 bases; nucleotides not matched to a gene: 8. CDR3 nucleotide sequence: TGTGCCAGTACCCAAGACAGGGGGCGGCAAAACATTCAGTACTTC. Translating it yields CASTQDRGRQNIQYF.

This clone was seen only a few times. As DNA, the CDR3 is TGTGCCACCAGCAGAGAGAGGGGAGGGGGAAATGAAAAACTGTTTTTT. It yields the protein CATSRERGGGNEKLFF. The V call is TRBV15, the J call TRBJ1-4, with D perhaps matching TRBD1 (6 bases). Germline CDR1 reads LNHNV; CDR2 reads YYDKDF (reference sequence). Trimming cost V 0 bases and J 5 bases, with 13 bases left between them. The CDR3 totals 16 residues.

The chain combines TRBV4-3 with TRBJ2-2; D is unresolved. V lost 1 base and J lost 1, with 4 bases in between. This CDR3 region has 14 residues. From germline, CDR1 is LGHNA and CDR2 YSLEER. The CDR3 coding sequence is TGCGCCAGCAGCCAAGGGCAGAACACCGGGGAGCTGTTTTTT. Translating it yields CASSQGQNTGELFF.

The chain couples TRBV29-1 to TRBJ2-3; D uncertain. Trimming removed 7 bases from V and 2 bases from J, with 10 bases in between. The germline V gene has CDR1 SQVTM and CDR2 ANQGSEA. The CDR3 contains 12 residues. The CDR3 DNA follows: TGCAGCGGTGCGGTGTTCACAGATACGCAGTATTTT. Amino acid sequence: CSGAVFTDTQYF.

The chain joins TRBV7-3 to TRBJ2-1, with 9 bases aligning to TRBD2. CDR3 length: 15 amino acids. V shed 5 bases, J shed 9 bases, and the junction held 11 bases outside the gene matches. The germline gives CDR1 SGHTA, CDR2 FQGTGA. In nucleotides, the CDR3 is TGTGCCAGCAGCCCTCGAGCGGGAGGTTCTAGTGAGCAGTTCTTC. Translation: CASSPRAGGSSEQFF.

The V call is TRBV6-8, the J call TRBJ1-2, with TRBD1 identical over 7 bases. Germline V gene sequence: CDR1 MNHGY, CDR2 SAAAGT. The CDR3 is made up of 15 amino acids. The V and J ends lost 1 base and 7 bases, in that order; junction bases with no gene match: 9. DNA of the CDR3: TGTGCCAGCAGTTACTTAGGGCAGGGGGAAGGTGGCTACACCTTC. It yields the protein CASSYLGQGEGGYTF.

V usage is TRBV4-1 and J usage is TRBJ2-5; D tentatively reads TRBD1 or TRBD2 (6 bases each). V lost 5 bases and J 5 bases, leaving 24 bases between the germline ends. Germline CDR1 and CDR2: MGHRA and YSYEKL. The CDR3 is made up of 17 amino acids. The CDR3 nucleotides are TGCGCCAGCAGCGTCGGGACCTTAGGGGGGATCAAGGAGACCCAGTACTTC. It encodes CASSVGTLGGIKETQYF.

There are a few counts of this clone. The rearrangement uses TRBV7-2 and TRBJ2-1; D assignment may be TRBD1 or TRBD2 (6 bases each). The V gene's germline CDR1 is SGHTA and CDR2 FQGNSA. CDR3 length: 15 residues. With 4 bases removed from V and 8 bases from J, the gap between germline ends came to 18 bases. This CDR3 is CASSSPQGPGDEQFF. The CDR3 DNA sequence: TGTGCCAGCAGCTCTCCACAGGGCCCGGGGGATGAGCAGTTCTTC. Variable domain in full (rest from reference TRBV7-2 and TRBJ2-1): GAGVSQSPSNKVTEKGKDVELRCDPISGHTALYWYRQSLGQGLEFLIYFQGNSAPDKSGLPSDRFSAERTGGSVSTLTIQRTQQEDSAVYLCASSSPQGPGDEQFFGPGTRLTVL.

V and J are TRBV18 and TRBJ2-1; TRBD2 matches at 9 bases. Germline values: CDR1 KGHSH, CDR2 LQKENI. J gave up 11 bases and V 6 bases, and 5 bases lay outside the gene matches. The CDR3 has 12 residues. The CDR3 DNA sequence: TGTGCCAGCTCCCCTAGCGGGATCAAGCAGTTCTTC. This translates into CASSPSGIKQFF.

The CDR3 protein is CASSSPGLLKQETQYF. CDR3 coding DNA: TGTGCCAGCAGCTCACCGGGACTACTTAAACAAGAGACCCAGTACTTC. The chain combines TRBV5-8 with TRBJ2-5; 7 bases align to TRBD2. CDR3 length: 16 amino acids. J was trimmed by 2 bases and V by 3 bases; bases with no gene match: 10. Looked up from germline, CDR1 is SGHTS and CDR2 is YDEGEE.

CDR3 residues: CSGAQGEPTEAFF. CDR3 bases: TGCAGCGGGGCACAGGGGGAACCCACTGAAGCTTTCTTT. The V call is TRBV29-1, the J call TRBJ1-1; TRBD1 agrees at 8 bases. The trim removed 7 bases at V and 4 bases at J, leaving 8 bases unmatched. Germline CDR1 SQVTM, CDR2 ANQGSEA. There are 13 residues in the CDR3.

V usage is TRBV27 and J usage is TRBJ2-3, with D tentatively TRBD2 (7 bases). V was pared by 3 bases and J by 1 base, with 14 bases between. The CDR3 is 16 residues long. Per the germline V gene, CDR1 is MNHEY and CDR2 is SMNVEV (reference sequence). Written as DNA, the CDR3 is TGTGCCAGCAGTTTCCCTCCGGGGGGCCGCACAGATACGCAGTATTTT. Protein product: CASSFPPGGRTDTQYF.